The 24 T cell receptor beta chains below come from one sample, sequenced in a study of regulatory T cells in long-lasting Graves disease. Time point described: newly diagnosed GD, antithyroid drugs for less than 3 months. The authors made the TCR library using RNA they extracted from PBMCs. Through Arm-PCR of CDR3 regions and iRepertoire HTBI primers, TCR beta libraries were built. TCRdb fed the multiplex PCR reads into MiXCR, producing one record per CDR3 protein. The sample has approximately 230,000 distinct CDR3 sequences, around 18% seen once. This sample comprised peripheral blood mononuclear cells (PBMCs), obtained at new diagnosis, from a patient treated with antithyroid drugs. These TCRs come from a female donor with Graves disease.

The J gene is TRBJ2-1, the V gene TRBV19, with 13 bases identical to TRBD2. The germline CDR1 and CDR2 sequences are LNHDA and SQIVND (reference sequence). The CDR3 is 17 amino acids. V lost 5 bases and J lost 1; bases outside the gene matches: 5. The CDR3 sequence is CASSRGLAGPSYNEQFF. The CDR3 DNA is TGTGCCAGTAGTCGGGGACTAGCGGGGCCTTCCTACAATGAGCAGTTCTTC.

This clonotype was counted many times. This chain joins TRBV18 and TRBJ2-1; 7 positions agree with TRBD2. This CDR3 is 15 amino acids long. J was trimmed by 7 bases and V by 1 base; bases with no gene match: 7. Per germline, CDR1 KGHSH and CDR2 LQKENI. The DNA for the CDR3 is TGTGCCAGCTCACCACAGTCGGGAGGTCGAAATGAGCAGTTCTTC. Its translation: CASSPQSGGRNEQFF.

This clonotype was counted at least ten times. The rearrangement uses TRBV6-1 and TRBJ1-5; 10 nucleotides align to TRBD1. There are 16 residues in the CDR3. V was clipped by 1 base and J by 3 bases; unmatched bases: 3. Germline V CDR1 and CDR2: MNHNS, SASEGT. CDR3 loop: CASSEVGQGTNQPQHF. The CDR3 coding sequence is TGTGCCAGCAGTGAAGTGGGACAGGGGACCAATCAGCCCCAGCATTTT.

The chain employs TRBV20-1 and TRBJ2-5; D not resolved. Germline V lookup: CDR1 DFQATT, CDR2 SNEGSKA (reference sequence). The CDR3 totals 13 residues. V was cut by 6 bases and J by 4 bases, with 15 bases left in between. For the CDR3, the DNA is TGCAGTGCCCTTGACTTAGTCGGAGAGACCCAGTACTTC. Translating it yields CSALDLVGETQYF.

This clonotype was counted between two and nine times. This chain joins TRBV20-1 and TRBJ2-3; 11 nucleotides line up with TRBD1. Germline values: CDR1 DFQATT, CDR2 SNEGSKA (reference sequence). The J segment lost 7 bases and the V segment lost 6 bases, leaving 6 bases of the junction unmatched. The CDR3 is 13 amino acids. CDR3 DNA: TGCAGTGCCCTTGGACAGGGGGCCTATACGCAGTATTTT. This encodes CSALGQGAYTQYF.

With respect to this clonotype: This could be a read error, since a much larger clone is one nucleotide away. CDR3 nucleotides: TGTGCCAGCAGTATTTATTGCTACGAGCAGTACTTC. Its translation is CASSIYCYEQYF. This rearrangement joins TRBV6-2 or TRBV6-3 to TRBJ2-7; no clear D gene. The germline gives CDR1 MNHEY, CDR2 SVGEGT. V was pared by 5 bases and J by 3 bases, with 8 bases between. The CDR3 extends over 12 amino acids.

This clonotype appeared a few times. The chain uses TRBV6-1 and TRBJ1-1; 7 bases agree with TRBD1. Germline values: CDR1 MNHNS, CDR2 SASEGT. The junction had 5 bases not matched to a gene; V was cut back by 6 bases and J by 7 bases. CDR3 length: 12 amino acids. The CDR3 coding sequence is TGTGCCAGCAGCCCCGACAGGGTTGAAGCTTTCTTT. This sequence encodes CASSPDRVEAFF.

This clonotype was counted many times. This rearrangement joins TRBV15 to TRBJ2-3; 9 nucleotides agree with TRBD2. This CDR3 region has 17 residues. Per germline, CDR1 LNHNV and CDR2 YYDKDF (reference sequence). V was clipped by 0 bases and J by 4 bases; unmatched bases: 8. The CDR3 bases are TGTGCCACCAGCAGAGATCTTGCGGGAGGGTACTCAGATACGCAGTATTTT. It is translated as CATSRDLAGGYSDTQYF. The variable domain in full, with the rest retrieved from reference TRBV15 and TRBJ2-3, is DAMVIQNPRYQVTQFGKPVTLSCSQTLNHNVMYWYQQKSSQAPKLLFHYYDKDFNNEADTPDNFQSRRPNTSFCFLDIRSPGLGDTAMYLCATSRDLAGGYSDTQYFGPGTRLTVL.

This clonotype was recorded many times. V usage is TRBV20-1 and J usage is TRBJ2-3, with unresolved D. CDR3 size: 17 residues. Trimming pared 5 bases from V and 3 bases from J, leaving 24 bases between. CDR1 is DFQATT and CDR2 is SNEGSKA in the germline V gene (reference sequence). In DNA, the CDR3 is TGCAGTGCTCCCAATCTTCGAGACGGAGACGGGACAGATACGCAGTATTTT. As protein: CSAPNLRDGDGTDTQYF.

This clonotype was counted at least ten times. V gene TRBV11-1 combines with J gene TRBJ2-3; D unresolved. Trimming took 3 bases from V and 2 from J, leaving 6 bases between them. In germline, CDR1 is SGHAT, CDR2 FQDESV (reference sequence). The CDR3 has 13 amino acids. CDR3 in amino acids: CASSFLFTDTQYF. CDR3 bases: TGTGCCAGCAGCTTTTTATTCACAGATACGCAGTATTTT.

The sample holds many counts of this clonotype. J is TRBJ2-1 and V is TRBV6-1, with 10 nucleotides matching TRBD2. The CDR3 is made up of 15 amino acids. Per the germline V gene, CDR1 is MNHNS and CDR2 is SASEGT. The V segment lost 6 bases and the J segment 4 bases; nucleotides outside the gene matches: 6. CDR3 DNA sequence: TGTGCCAGCAGCGTAACTAGCGGGGATTACAATGAGCAGTTCTTC. This sequence encodes CASSVTSGDYNEQFF.

The table lists this clonotype with many counts. The V call is TRBV2, the J call TRBJ2-7, with 7 bases matching TRBD2. V lost 4 bases and J lost 1; bases outside the gene matches: 7. This CDR3 region has 15 residues. Per the germline V gene, CDR1 is SNHLY and CDR2 is FYNNEI. The CDR3, as DNA: TGTGCCAGCAGTGCGATTAGCGGGCCATCCTACGAGCAGTACTTC. Translating gives CASSAISGPSYEQYF.

There are many counts of this clonotype. V gene TRBV20-1 combines with J gene TRBJ2-5, with TRBD2 matching over 11 bases. Germline V lookup: CDR1 DFQATT, CDR2 SNEGSKA (reference sequence). CDR3 length: 13 amino acids. V trimming: 4 bases; J trimming: 4 bases; junction bases outside the gene matches: 2. CDR3 sequence: CSATTSGRETQYF. CDR3 DNA: TGCAGTGCTACCACTAGCGGGAGAGAGACCCAGTACTTC.

At least ten counts were recorded for this clonotype. The genes are TRBV20-1 and TRBJ2-7; tentatively, D is TRBD1 or TRBD2 (5 bases each). The CDR3 has 12 amino acids. The V end lost 8 bases, the J end lost 7 bases, and 18 bases lay between the germline ends. Germline V gives CDR1 DFQATT, CDR2 SNEGSKA (reference sequence). CDR3 DNA sequence: TGCAGTTTCCGGGGCGTACAAGAGGAGCAGTACTTC. It codes for CSFRGVQEEQYF.

This clonotype was seen more than once but under ten times. The genes are TRBV29-1 and TRBJ2-1; D perhaps matches TRBD2 (5 bases). The CDR3 loop spans 14 amino acids. Trimming removed 3 bases at V and 0 bases at J, with 9 bases between. The germline V gene has CDR1 SQVTM and CDR2 ANQGSEA. The CDR3 is CSVEGGSSYNEQFF. CDR3 nucleotide sequence: TGCAGCGTTGAGGGTGGGAGCTCCTACAATGAGCAGTTCTTC.

This clonotype was detected ten times or more. The genes are TRBV30 and TRBJ1-2; D gene ambiguous. The CDR3 consists of 13 residues. Trimming removed 3 bases from V and 6 bases from J, with 14 bases in between. Germline CDR1 reads GTSNPN; CDR2 reads SVGIG (reference sequence). The CDR3 DNA follows: TGTGCCTGGAGGTGGCGGGGTTGGGATGGCTACACCTTC. This gives the protein CAWRWRGWDGYTF.

This clonotype occurred many times. V gene TRBV7-8 combines with J gene TRBJ1-1; no definite D call. Germline-derived CDR1 and CDR2 are SGHVS and FQNEAQ. The CDR3 totals 14 residues. Deletions cut 5 bases from V and 4 bases from J, with 14 bases between. CDR3 sequence reads: CASSEDEGFTEAFF. DNA for the CDR3: TGTGCCAGCAGCGAAGATGAGGGTTTCACTGAAGCTTTCTTT.

This chain links TRBV24-1 with TRBJ2-1; 11 bases agree with TRBD2. Losses at the gene ends were 2 bases for V and 7 bases for J; bases not matched to a gene: 6. The CDR3 is 16 amino acids. Germline V gene sequence: CDR1 KGHDR, CDR2 SFDVKD. The CDR3 reads CATSDSSGRIINEQFF. The CDR3 nucleotides are TGTGCCACCAGTGATTCTAGCGGGAGGATAATTAATGAGCAGTTCTTC.

This clonotype appeared many times. V gene TRBV28 combines with J gene TRBJ2-5; 7 bases are a match to TRBD1. Germline CDR1 is MDHEN and CDR2 is SYDVKM. V dropped 6 bases and J dropped 1; count of bases not matched to a gene: 2. This CDR3 has 13 amino acids. In DNA, the CDR3 is TGTGCCAGCAGAGGGGACAGCCAAGAGACCCAGTACTTC. It translates to CASRGDSQETQYF.

This clonotype appeared many times. CDR3 sequence reads: CASSYSTADTQYF. The CDR3 nucleotides read TGTGCCAGCAGTTACTCGACGGCAGATACGCAGTATTTT. The rearrangement joins TRBV6-2 or TRBV6-3 to TRBJ2-3; D is unresolved. This CDR3 is built from 13 residues. Germline values: CDR1 MNHEY, CDR2 SVGEGT. The germline V and J ends were trimmed by 0 bases and 4 bases, with 5 bases remaining between them.

This clonotype was recorded at least ten times. The chain has TRBV7-3 and TRBJ2-2, with 12 bases matching TRBD1. The length of the CDR3 is 17 residues. Looked up from germline, CDR1 is SGHTA and CDR2 is FQGTGA. V trimming: 4 bases; J trimming: 1 base; junction bases outside the gene matches: 4. CDR3 sequence: CASSSGTGGVNTGELFF. The CDR3 region has the DNA TGTGCCAGCAGCTCGGGGACAGGGGGCGTGAACACCGGGGAGCTGTTTTTT.

Ten or more counts support this clonotype. This chain joins TRBV11-2 and TRBJ2-2; D is unresolved. Germline-derived CDR1 and CDR2 are SGHAT and FQNNGV. The germline V and J ends were trimmed by 0 bases and 5 bases, with 4 bases remaining between them. The CDR3 has 13 residues. The CDR3 spells CASSLDGTGELFF. Here the CDR3 DNA reads TGTGCCAGCAGCTTAGATGGAACCGGGGAGCTGTTTTTT.

J is TRBJ2-7 and V is TRBV9; D not certain. The CDR3 contains 12 residues. The germline CDR1 and CDR2 sequences are SGDLS and YYNGEE. Trimming removed 3 bases from V and 3 bases from J, with 7 bases in between. The CDR3 DNA reads TGTGCCAGCAGCGGAAGTAACTACGAGCAGTACTTC. Its protein product is CASSGSNYEQYF.

The chain couples TRBV7-9 to TRBJ1-1; no definite D call. CDR3 length: 13 amino acids. Germline values: CDR1 SEHNR, CDR2 FQNEAQ (reference sequence). Trimming cost V 4 bases and J 1 base, with 7 bases left between them. The chain's CDR3 is CASSWVGNTEAFF. As DNA, the CDR3 is TGTGCCAGCAGCTGGGTAGGGAACACTGAAGCTTTCTTT. The variable domain in full, with the rest retrieved from reference TRBV7-9 and TRBJ1-1, is DTGVSQNPRHKITKRGQNVTFRCDPISEHNRLYWYRQTLGQGPEFLTYFQNEAQLEKSRLLSDRFSAERPKGSFSTLEIQRTEQGDSAMYLCASSWVGNTEAFFGQGTRLTVV.